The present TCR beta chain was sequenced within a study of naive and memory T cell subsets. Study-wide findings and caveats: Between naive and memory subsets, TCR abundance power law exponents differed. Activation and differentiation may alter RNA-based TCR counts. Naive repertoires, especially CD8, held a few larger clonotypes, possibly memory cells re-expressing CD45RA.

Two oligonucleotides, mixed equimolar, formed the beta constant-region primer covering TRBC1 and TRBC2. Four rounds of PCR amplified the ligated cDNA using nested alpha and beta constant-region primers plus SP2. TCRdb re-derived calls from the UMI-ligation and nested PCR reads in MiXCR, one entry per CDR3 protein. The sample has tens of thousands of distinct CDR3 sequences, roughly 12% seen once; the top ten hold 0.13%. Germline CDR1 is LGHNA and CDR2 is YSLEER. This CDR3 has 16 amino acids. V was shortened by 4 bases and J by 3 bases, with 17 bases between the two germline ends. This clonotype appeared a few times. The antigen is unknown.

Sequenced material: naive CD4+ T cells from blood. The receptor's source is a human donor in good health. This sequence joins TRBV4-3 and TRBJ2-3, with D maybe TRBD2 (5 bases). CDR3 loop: CASSPRLRAETDTQYF. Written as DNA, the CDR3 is TGCGCCAGCAGCCCCCGACTACGTGCCGAAACAGATACGCAGTATTTT.